Listed below are T cell receptor beta chains from one sample, sequenced in a study of blood T cell repertoires in COVID-19. TCRdb's copy holds only in-frame clones and misses some; the assay was immunoSEQ multiplex PCR. The table lists roughly 190,000 clones, around 90% of them singletons. The source material was peripheral blood. These receptors all stem from a man aged 45 to 65 with acute or convalescent COVID-19. Each CDR3 is given with its conserved first and last residue. A D gene is named only where the DNA matches it firmly. Some rows mark clone size as missing; the rest say once, few, many or name a class of expanded clone.

d_gene	v_gene	j_gene	abundance	CDR3aa	CDR3nt
.	TRBV4-2	TRBJ2-2	once	CASSQDSRGEPGELFF	TGTGCCAGCAGCCAAGATTCCAGGGGAGAGCCCGGGGAGCTGTTTTTT
TRBD1	TRBV12-3/TRBV12-4	TRBJ1-2	.	CASSWDSYGYTF	TGTGCCAGCAGTTGGGACAGCTATGGCTACACCTTC
.	TRBV9	TRBJ1-4	.	CASSGPRRQAYEKLFF	TGTGCCAGCAGCGGACCAAGGAGGCAGGCCTATGAAAAACTGTTTTTT
.	TRBV13	TRBJ2-3	.	CASSLWSPRGWTDTQYF	TGTGCCAGCAGCTTATGGTCGCCTAGGGGTTGGACAGATACGCAGTATTTT
.	TRBV9	TRBJ2-1	once	CASSPRQLNYNEQFF	TGTGCCAGCAGCCCCCGACAGCTTAACTACAATGAGCAGTTCTTC
.	TRBV5-4	TRBJ1-1	.	CASSWGGMNTEAFF	TGTGCCAGCAGCTGGGGAGGGATGAACACTGAAGCTTTCTTT
.	TRBV9	TRBJ2-2	.	CASSVVSDGTGELFF	TGTGCCAGCAGCGTAGTCAGCGATGGGACCGGGGAGCTGTTTTTT
TRBD1	TRBV7-8	TRBJ2-1	.	CASSGRGLGNEQFF	TGTGCCAGCAGCGGCAGGGGGTTAGGCAATGAGCAGTTCTTC
.	TRBV28	TRBJ2-5	.	CASRTTGAGRQETQYF	TGTGCCAGCCGTACCACCGGTGCGGGACGGCAAGAGACCCAGTACTTC
.	TRBV6-5	TRBJ1-5	.	CASTSLGKGSQPQHF	TGTGCCAGCACCTCTCTAGGAAAGGGGTCCCAGCCCCAGCATTTT
TRBD1	TRBV18	TRBJ1-1	.	CASSLGTGGWTEAFF	TGTGCCAGCTCACTTGGGACAGGCGGGTGGACTGAAGCTTTCTTT
TRBD1	TRBV7-8	TRBJ1-6	.	CASSSDRGNSPLHF	TGTGCCAGCAGCTCCGACAGGGGTAATTCACCCCTCCACTTT
.	TRBV5-6	TRBJ1-3	.	CASSLAPRGNTIYF	TGTGCCAGCAGCTTGGCCCCCCGTGGAAACACCATATATTTT
.	TRBV9	TRBJ2-3	.	CASSVGGYTDTQYF	TGTGCCAGCAGCGTAGGCGGGTACACAGATACGCAGTATTTT
.	TRBV7-3	TRBJ2-3	.	CASGKGGASGTDTQYF	TGTGCCAGCGGCAAAGGGGGGGCCTCGGGCACAGATACGCAGTATTTT
.	TRBV4-2	TRBJ2-3	.	CASSQDIGGTQYF	TGTGCCAGCAGCCAAGATATTGGCGGTACGCAGTATTTT
TRBD1	TRBV6-6	TRBJ1-3	.	CASSLDRGKGNTIYF	TGTGCCAGCAGCCTTGACAGGGGAAAAGGAAACACCATATATTTT
.	TRBV14	TRBJ1-1	.	CASSYPAGMNTEAFF	TGTGCCAGCAGCTATCCGGCGGGGATGAACACTGAAGCTTTCTTT
.	TRBV5-1	TRBJ1-3	.	CASSLQDTGNTIYF	TGCGCCAGCAGCTTACAGGATACTGGAAACACCATATATTTT
.	TRBV7-9	TRBJ1-6	.	CASSGGVSSYNSPLHF	TGTGCCAGCAGCGGAGGGGTTAGCTCCTATAATTCACCCCTCCACTTT
TRBD2	TRBV5-4	TRBJ2-2	.	CASSFPLTGGNTGELFF	TGTGCCAGCAGCTTCCCTCTGACGGGAGGGAACACCGGGGAGCTGTTTTTT
.	TRBV7-3	TRBJ2-6	.	CASSLAVSGANVLTF	TGTGCCAGCAGCTTAGCAGTTTCTGGGGCCAACGTCCTGACTTTC
TRBD2	TRBV6-5	TRBJ2-5	once	CASRGRTSGKGTQYF	TGTGCCAGCAGGGGTCGGACTAGCGGGAAGGGGACCCAGTACTTC